The TCR beta chain described here comes from a study of blood T cell repertoires in COVID-19. Across the study: PBMCs, B-cell-depleted T cells, or T cells provided the cDNA or gDNA that made up the material.

CDR3 size: 16 residues. The germline CDR1 and CDR2 sequences are MGHRA and YSYEKL. V lost 4 bases, J lost 4 bases, and 16 bases lay in between. Here immunoSEQ multiplex PCR was the method, and the copy in TCRdb shows in-frame clones only, minus some. The sample lists just over 650,000 clones, more than 80% occurring once. This receptor was identified in a young woman with acute or convalescent COVID-19. The gene calls are TRBV4-1 and TRBJ1-4; a weak D match, TRBD1 (5 bases). The material sequenced was peripheral blood. The CDR3 protein is CASSRHQGELNEKLFF. CDR3 bases: TGCGCCAGCAGCCGCCATCAAGGGGAACTTAATGAAAAACTGTTTTTT.